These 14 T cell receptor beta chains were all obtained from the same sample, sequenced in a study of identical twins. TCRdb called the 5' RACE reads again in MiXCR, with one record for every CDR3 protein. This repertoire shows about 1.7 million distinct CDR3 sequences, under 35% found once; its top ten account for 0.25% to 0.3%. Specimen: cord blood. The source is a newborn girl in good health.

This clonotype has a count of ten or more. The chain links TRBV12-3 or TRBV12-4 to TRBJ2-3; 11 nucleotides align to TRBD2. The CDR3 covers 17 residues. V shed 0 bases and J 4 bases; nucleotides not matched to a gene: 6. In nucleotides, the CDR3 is TGTGCCAGCAGTTTAGCGGGTCTAGCGGGAGGTGCAGATACGCAGTATTTT. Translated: CASSLAGLAGGADTQYF.

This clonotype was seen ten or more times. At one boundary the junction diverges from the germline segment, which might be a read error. The CDR3 sequence: CASSSGQEQYF. CDR3 DNA: TGTGCTAGCAGCTCGGGACAGGAGCAGTACTTC. The V gene is TRBV7-7, the J gene TRBJ2-5; 8 nucleotides agree with TRBD1. CDR1 and CDR2 from the germline V gene are SSHAT and FNYEAQ (reference sequence). This CDR3 has 11 residues.

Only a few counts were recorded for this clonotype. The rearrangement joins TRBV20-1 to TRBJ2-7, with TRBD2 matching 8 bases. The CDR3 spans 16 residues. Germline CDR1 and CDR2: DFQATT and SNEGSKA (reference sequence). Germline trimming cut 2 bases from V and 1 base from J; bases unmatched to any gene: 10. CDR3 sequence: CSARRGSGMGSYEQYF. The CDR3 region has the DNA TGCAGTGCTAGACGAGGTAGCGGGATGGGATCCTACGAGCAGTACTTC.

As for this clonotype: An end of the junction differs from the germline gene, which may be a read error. In DNA form, the CDR3 reads TGCAGTGCTAGATGTTCAGGGGGCACTTCACCCCCCCACTTT. The encoded protein is CSARCSGGTSPPHF. The rearrangement joins TRBV20-1 to TRBJ1-6; TRBD1 matches at 8 bases. CDR1 and CDR2 (germline): DFQATT, SNEGSKA (reference sequence). The length of the CDR3 is 14 residues.

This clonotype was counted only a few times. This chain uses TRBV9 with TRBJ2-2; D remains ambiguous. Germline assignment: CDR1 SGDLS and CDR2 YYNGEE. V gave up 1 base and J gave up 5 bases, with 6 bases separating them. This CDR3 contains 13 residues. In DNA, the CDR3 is TGTGCCAGCAGCGTATTCTCGACCGGGGAGCTGTTTTTT. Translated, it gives CASSVFSTGELFF.

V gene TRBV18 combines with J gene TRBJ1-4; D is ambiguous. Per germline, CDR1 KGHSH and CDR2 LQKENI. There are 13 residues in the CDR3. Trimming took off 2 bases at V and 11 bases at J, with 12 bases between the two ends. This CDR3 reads CASSPWAVRKLFF. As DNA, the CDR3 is TGTGCCAGCTCACCATGGGCAGTACGGAAACTGTTTTTT.

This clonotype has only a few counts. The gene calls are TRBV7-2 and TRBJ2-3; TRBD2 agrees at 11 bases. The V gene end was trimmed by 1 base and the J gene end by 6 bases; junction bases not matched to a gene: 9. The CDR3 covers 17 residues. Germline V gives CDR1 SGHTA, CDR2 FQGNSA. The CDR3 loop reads CASSLEASGRSWDTQYF. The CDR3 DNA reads TGTGCCAGCAGCTTAGAAGCTAGCGGGAGGTCCTGGGATACGCAGTATTTT.

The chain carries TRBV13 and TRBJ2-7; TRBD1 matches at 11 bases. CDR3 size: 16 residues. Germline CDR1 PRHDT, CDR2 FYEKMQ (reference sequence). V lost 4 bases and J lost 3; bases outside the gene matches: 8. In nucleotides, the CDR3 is TGTGCCAGCAGCTACGGAGCCGGGACAGGGGGCTACGAGCAGTACTTC. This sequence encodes CASSYGAGTGGYEQYF.

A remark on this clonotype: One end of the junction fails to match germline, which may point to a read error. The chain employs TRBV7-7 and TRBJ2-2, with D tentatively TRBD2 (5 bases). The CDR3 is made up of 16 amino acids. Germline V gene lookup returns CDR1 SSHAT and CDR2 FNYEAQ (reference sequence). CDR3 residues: CASSSTNRGGTGELFF. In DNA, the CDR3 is TGTGCTAGCAGCTCGACGAACCGCGGAGGCACCGGGGAGCTGTTTTTT. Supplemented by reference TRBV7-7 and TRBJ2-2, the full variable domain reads GAGVSQSPRYKVTKRGQDVTLRCDPISSHATLYWYQQALGQGPEFLTYFNYEAQPDKSGLPSDRFSAERPEGSISTLTIQRTEQRDSAMYRCASSSTNRGGTGELFFGEGSRLTVL.

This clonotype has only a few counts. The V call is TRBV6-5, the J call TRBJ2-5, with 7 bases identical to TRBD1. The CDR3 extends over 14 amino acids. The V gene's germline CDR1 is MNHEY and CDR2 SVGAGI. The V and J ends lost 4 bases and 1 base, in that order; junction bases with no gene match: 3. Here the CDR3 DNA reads TGTGCCAGCAGTTGGGGACAGTTCCAAGAGACCCAGTACTTC. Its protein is CASSWGQFQETQYF.

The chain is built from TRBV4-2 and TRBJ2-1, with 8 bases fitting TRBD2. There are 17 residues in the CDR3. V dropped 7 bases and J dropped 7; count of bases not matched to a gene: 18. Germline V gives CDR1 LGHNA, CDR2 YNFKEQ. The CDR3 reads CASNQQLGAGGGNEQFF. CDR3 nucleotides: TGTGCCAGCAACCAGCAGCTAGGGGCGGGAGGCGGAAATGAGCAGTTCTTC.

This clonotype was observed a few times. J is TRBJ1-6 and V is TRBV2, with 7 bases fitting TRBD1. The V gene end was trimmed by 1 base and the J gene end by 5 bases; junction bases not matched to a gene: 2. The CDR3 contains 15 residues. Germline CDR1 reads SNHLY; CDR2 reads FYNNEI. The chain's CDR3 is CASSEGDRNNSPLHF. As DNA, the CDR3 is TGTGCCAGCAGTGAAGGGGACAGAAATAATTCACCCCTCCACTTT. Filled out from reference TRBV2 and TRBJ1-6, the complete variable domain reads EPEVTQTPSHQVTQMGQEVILRCVPISNHLYFYWYRQILGQKVEFLVSFYNNEISEKSEIFDDQFSVERPDGSNFTLKIRSTKLEDSAMYFCASSEGDRNNSPLHFGNGTRLTVT.

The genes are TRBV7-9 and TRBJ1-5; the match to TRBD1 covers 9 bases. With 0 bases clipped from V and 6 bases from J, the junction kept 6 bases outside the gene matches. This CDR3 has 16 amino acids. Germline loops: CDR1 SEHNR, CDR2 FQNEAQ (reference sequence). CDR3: CASSLAGTGMSQPQHF. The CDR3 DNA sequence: TGTGCCAGCAGCTTAGCCGGGACAGGGATGAGTCAGCCCCAGCATTTT. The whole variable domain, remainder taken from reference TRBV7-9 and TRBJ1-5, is DTGVSQNPRHKITKRGQNVTFRCDPISEHNRLYWYRQTLGQGPEFLTYFQNEAQLEKSRLLSDRFSAERPKGSFSTLEIQRTEQGDSAMYLCASSLAGTGMSQPQHFGDGTRLSIL.

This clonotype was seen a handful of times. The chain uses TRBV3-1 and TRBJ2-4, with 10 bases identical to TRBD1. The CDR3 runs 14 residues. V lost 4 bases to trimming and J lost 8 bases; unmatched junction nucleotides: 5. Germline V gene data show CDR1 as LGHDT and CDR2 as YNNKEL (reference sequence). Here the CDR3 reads CASSPRDRGHIQYF. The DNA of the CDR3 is TGTGCCAGCAGCCCTCGGGACAGGGGACACATTCAGTACTTC.